This entry concerns a single T cell receptor beta chain. This sample is part of a study of CD8+ T cells in alopecia areata. The CDR3 covers 14 residues. The germline V and J ends were trimmed by 5 bases and 1 base, with 8 bases remaining between them. CDR1 and CDR2 from the germline V gene are SGHTA and FQGNSA. Individuals with alopecia areata gave both lesional scalp punch biopsies and peripheral blood for collection. RNA was isolated and reverse transcribed to cDNA, the sequencing template. Sequenced by immunoSEQ multiplex PCR; TCRdb stores in-frame clones only, minus some. The sample consists of 7,000 or so clones, around 60% of them appearing once.

The chain couples TRBV7-2 to TRBJ2-2, with D maybe TRBD2 (5 bases). The material was skin, obtained at week 0. This receptor was taken from a human donor with alopecia areata. In DNA form, the CDR3 reads TGTGCCAGCAGCCGGGGTCTGAACACCGGGGAGCTGTTTTTT. Translation gives CASSRGLNTGELFF.